This TCR beta chain was identified in a study of T cells in Graves' hyperthyroidism and ophthalmopathy. Across the study: Peripheral blood samples were taken at initial diagnosis, prior to any treatment.

The ends were cut back, 7 bases at V and 5 bases at J, with 26 bases in the middle. CDR3 size: 17 residues. Germline loops: CDR1 MNHEY, CDR2 SMNVEV (reference sequence). TCR beta CDR3 regions were amplified from RNA. HTBI primers were used for first-round RT-PCR of the TCR CDR3. Using its own MiXCR run on the multiplex PCR reads, TCRdb lists one record per CDR3 protein. The top ten hold around 7.7% of the sample, which has 700,000 or so distinct CDR3 sequences, 16% seen once. Stability of Graves' hyperthyroidism was defined as absent ophthalmopathy progression within 18 months. Study-level findings and limits: Blood held most thyroid clonotypes expanded above 0.001 frequency.

This clonotype was recorded at least ten times. What it binds is not known. V and J are TRBV27 and TRBJ2-5; tentatively, D is TRBD2 (5 bases). The receptor was derived from a man between 18 and 35 years old with Graves' hyperthyroidism. Specimen: blood. CDR3 DNA: TGTGCCAGCATGGAACTAGATGATAATCGTACCGGGGAGACCCAGTACTTC. Its protein product is CASMELDDNRTGETQYF.